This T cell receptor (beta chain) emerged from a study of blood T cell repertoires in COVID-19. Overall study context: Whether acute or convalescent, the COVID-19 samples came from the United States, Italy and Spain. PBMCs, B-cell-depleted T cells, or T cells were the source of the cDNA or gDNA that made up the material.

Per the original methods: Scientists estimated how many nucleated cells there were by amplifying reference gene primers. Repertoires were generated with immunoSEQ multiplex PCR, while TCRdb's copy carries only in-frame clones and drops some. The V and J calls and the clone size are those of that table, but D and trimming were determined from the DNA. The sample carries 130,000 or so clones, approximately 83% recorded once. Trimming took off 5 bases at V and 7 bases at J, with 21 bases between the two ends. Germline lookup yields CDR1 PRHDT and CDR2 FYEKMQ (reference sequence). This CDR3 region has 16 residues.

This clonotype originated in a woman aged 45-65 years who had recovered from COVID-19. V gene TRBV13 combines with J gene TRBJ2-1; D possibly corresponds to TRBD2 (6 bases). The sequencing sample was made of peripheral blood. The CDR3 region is CASSKPGTERWNEQFF. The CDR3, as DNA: TGTGCCAGCAGCAAACCCGGGACTGAGAGGTGGAATGAGCAGTTCTTC.